The next 26 T cell receptor beta chains were all read from a single sample in a study of cytotoxic CD8 clonotypes in ibrutinib-treated CLL. Sequencing used immunoSEQ multiplex PCR; TCRdb keeps in-frame clones, though not all of them. Among over 95,000 clones listed, 58% were seen once. Sequencing used PBMCs, obtained after 24 months of ibrutinib treatment. The receptors were gathered from a human donor with chronic lymphocytic leukemia.

CDR3 in amino acids: CASSLRFPPDGNIQYF. For the CDR3, the DNA is TGTGCCAGCAGCTTGAGATTTCCCCCGGACGGTAACATTCAGTACTTC. The chain joins TRBV5-5 to TRBJ2-4, with unresolved D. Germline CDR1 is SGHKS and CDR2 is YYEKEE (reference sequence). The CDR3 contains 16 residues. Trimming took 1 base from V and 7 from J, leaving 18 bases between them. The variable domain in full, completed from reference TRBV5-5 and TRBJ2-4, reads DAGVTQSPTHLIKTRGQQVTLRCSPISGHKSVSWYQQVLGQGPQFIFQYYEKEERGRGNFPDRFSARQFPNYSSELNVNALLLGDSALYLCASSLRFPPDGNIQYFGAGTRLSVL.

This chain uses TRBV27 with TRBJ2-3, with TRBD2 matching 8 bases. Germline V gene data show CDR1 as MNHEY and CDR2 as SMNVEV (reference sequence). The CDR3 is made up of 15 amino acids. V lost 2 bases, J lost 4 bases, and 5 bases stayed unmatched. The CDR3 loop is CASSLRGGPSDTQYF. CDR3 nucleotides: TGTGCCAGCAGTTTACGGGGGGGGCCGTCAGATACGCAGTATTTT.

The J gene is TRBJ1-1, the V gene TRBV4-3; D possibly corresponds to TRBD1 (5 bases). V lost 0 bases, J lost 6 bases, and 11 bases lay in between. This CDR3 comprises 14 residues. Germline V lookup: CDR1 LGHNA, CDR2 YSLEER. The CDR3 sequence: CASSQDPGGAEAFF. Here the CDR3 DNA reads TGCGCCAGCAGCCAAGACCCCGGGGGTGCTGAAGCTTTCTTT.

The chain joins TRBV29-1 to TRBJ2-2; tentative D call: TRBD1 (7 bases). The CDR3 covers 13 residues. The V and J ends lost 5 bases and 5 bases respectively, with 12 bases between them. The V gene's germline CDR1 is SQVTM and CDR2 ANQGSEA. The CDR3 region is CSVHRGGTGELFF. For the CDR3, the DNA is TGCAGCGTTCACAGGGGAGGTACCGGGGAGCTGTTTTTT.

The gene calls are TRBV5-1 and TRBJ2-7; TRBD1 agrees at 7 bases. Trimming removed 4 bases from V and 2 bases from J; junction bases left unmatched: 6. Germline V gives CDR1 SGHRS, CDR2 YFSETQ. The CDR3 length is 14 residues. CDR3 sequence: CASSPGTDAYEQYF. The CDR3 DNA follows: TGCGCCAGCAGCCCCGGGACAGACGCCTACGAGCAGTACTTC.

This clone appeared a few times. The V gene is TRBV6-6, the J gene TRBJ1-2, with 7 bases lining up with TRBD1. CDR1 is MNHNY and CDR2 is SVGAGI in the germline V gene (reference sequence). The CDR3 length is 12 residues. Losses at the gene ends were 10 bases for V and 4 bases for J; bases not matched to a gene: 6. The CDR3 DNA reads as TGTGCCACCTTGGGACAGACCTATGGCTACACCTTC. It codes for CATLGQTYGYTF.

This clone was recorded at least ten times. This chain uses TRBV10-3 with TRBJ1-1, with D possibly TRBD1 on 6 matching bases. Trimming took 5 bases from V and 1 from J, leaving 8 bases between them. In germline, CDR1 is ENHRY, CDR2 SYGVKD. The CDR3 contains 13 residues. The CDR3 DNA is TGTGCCATCAGTACAGGGACGAACACTGAAGCTTTCTTT. The encoded protein is CAISTGTNTEAFF.

Details on this clone: Other DNA sequences of this sample code for an identical CDR3. J is TRBJ1-1 and V is TRBV6-5, with D possibly being TRBD1 (5 bases). CDR1 MNHEY and CDR2 SVGAGI come from the germline V gene. The CDR3 is 16 residues long. V lost 3 bases to trimming and J lost 0 bases, with 14 bases between them. CDR3 loop: CASSYSDGGMNTEAFF. CDR3 DNA sequence: TGTGCCAGCAGTTATAGCGACGGGGGAATGAACACTGAAGCTTTCTTT.

The V gene is TRBV20-1, the J gene TRBJ2-1; maybe TRBD2 (6 bases). The CDR3 contains 11 residues. The V end lost 7 bases, the J end lost 9 bases, and 13 bases lay between the germline ends. Germline loops: CDR1 DFQATT, CDR2 SNEGSKA (reference sequence). CDR3 sequence (DNA): TGCAGTGAGTCGCTAGCGACTGAGCAGTTCTTC. This translates into CSESLATEQFF.

The rearrangement uses TRBV6-1 and TRBJ1-6; no firm D call. The CDR3 consists of 18 residues. Germline CDR1 reads MNHNS; CDR2 reads SASEGT. The V end lost 2 bases, the J end lost 0 bases, and 14 bases lay between the germline ends. CDR3 protein: CASSEPPLVLSYNSPLHF. As DNA, the CDR3 is TGTGCCAGCAGTGAACCTCCATTGGTACTCTCCTATAATTCACCCCTCCACTTT.

V is TRBV6-5 and J is TRBJ1-2, with a weak D call TRBD1 (5 bases). V dropped 4 bases and J dropped 4 bases, with 13 bases sitting between them. CDR1 and CDR2 (germline): MNHEY, SVGAGI. This CDR3 has 14 amino acids. CDR3 bases: TGTGCCAGCAGTTCCTCGACAGAGAGCTATGGCTACACCTTC. Translating it yields CASSSSTESYGYTF.

The chain recombines TRBV27 with TRBJ2-6; possibly TRBD1 for D (6 bases). V lost 8 bases, J lost 0 bases, and 17 bases lay in between. The CDR3 consists of 17 residues. Germline V CDR1 and CDR2: MNHEY, SMNVEV (reference sequence). The DNA for the CDR3 is TGTGCCAGCTCCTTCGGACAGCCACTCTCTGGGGCCAACGTCCTGACTTTC. It is translated as CASSFGQPLSGANVLTF.

This clone has more than one count but fewer than ten. The rearrangement links TRBV7-9 to TRBJ1-5; 9 bases line up with TRBD1. Germline lookup yields CDR1 SEHNR and CDR2 FQNEAQ (reference sequence). The CDR3 has 14 residues. After removal of 5 bases from V and 3 bases from J, the junction contained 2 bases not matched to a gene. The CDR3 loop reads CASSGTGNNQPQHF. CDR3 bases: TGTGCCAGCAGCGGGACAGGGAACAATCAGCCCCAGCATTTT.

The chain couples TRBV7-2 to TRBJ2-7; D is undetermined. The CDR3 runs to 15 residues. Germline assignment: CDR1 SGHTA and CDR2 FQGNSA. V lost 3 bases and J lost 0, with 12 bases in between. CDR3 DNA: TGTGCCAGCAGCTTGGGCATGAAACCCTCCTACGAGCAGTACTTC. The encoded protein is CASSLGMKPSYEQYF. Drawing the rest from reference TRBV7-2 and TRBJ2-7, the complete variable domain is GAGVSQSPSNKVTEKGKDVELRCDPISGHTALYWYRQSLGQGLEFLIYFQGNSAPDKSGLPSDRFSAERTGGSVSTLTIQRTQQEDSAVYLCASSLGMKPSYEQYFGPGTRLTVT.

The chain has TRBV5-1 and TRBJ1-3, with unresolved D. The CDR3 extends over 16 amino acids. With 7 bases removed from V and 2 bases from J, the gap between germline ends came to 19 bases. The germline gives CDR1 SGHRS, CDR2 YFSETQ. The CDR3 nucleotides read TGCGCCAGCCACTCGGGGAGGATTGTGGCTGGAAACACCATATATTTT. This encodes CASHSGRIVAGNTIYF.

The V call is TRBV29-1, the J call TRBJ2-4; 7 bases fit TRBD1. The CDR3 runs 15 residues. J was trimmed by 9 bases and V by 2 bases; bases with no gene match: 13. Germline V gene lookup returns CDR1 SQVTM and CDR2 ANQGSEA. The CDR3 sequence is CSVEPSRGTPGIQYF. CDR3 DNA sequence: TGCAGCGTTGAACCGTCCAGGGGGACCCCTGGCATTCAGTACTTC.

The chain recombines TRBV30 with TRBJ2-3; D unclear. Trimming removed 2 bases from V and 4 bases from J, with 7 bases in between. From germline, CDR1 is GTSNPN and CDR2 SVGIG (reference sequence). CDR3 size: 12 residues. CDR3 region: CAWSSSPDTQYF. In DNA form, the CDR3 reads TGTGCCTGGAGTTCATCCCCAGATACGCAGTATTTT.

The chain carries TRBV28 and TRBJ2-2; the match to TRBD1 covers 7 bases. CDR3 length equals 15 residues. The germline V gene encodes CDR1 MDHEN and CDR2 SYDVKM. The trim removed 4 bases at V and 1 base at J, leaving 3 bases unmatched. CDR3 DNA: TGTGCCAGCAGTTCTGGGGACAGGAACACCGGGGAGCTGTTTTTT. It is translated as CASSSGDRNTGELFF.

The chain employs TRBV19 and TRBJ2-5; D is perhaps TRBD1 (6 bases). CDR3 length: 14 residues. CDR1 is LNHDA, CDR2 SQIVND, per germline (reference sequence). V lost 3 bases and J lost 3, with 11 bases in between. The CDR3 DNA follows: TGTGCCAGTAGTATCCCTGGACAGAAAGAGACCCAGTACTTC. This codes for CASSIPGQKETQYF.

V is TRBV7-7 and J is TRBJ2-2; possible D gene TRBD1, 6 bases. The germline gives CDR1 SSHAT, CDR2 FNYEAQ (reference sequence). This CDR3 has 16 residues. V shed 3 bases and J shed 3 bases, with 14 bases lying between them. The CDR3 loop is CASSFGRGIDTGELFF. The CDR3 DNA reads as TGTGCCAGCAGCTTTGGCAGGGGTATTGACACCGGGGAGCTGTTTTTT.

V is TRBV7-7 and J is TRBJ1-5, with TRBD1 identical over 10 bases. V was clipped by 6 bases and J by 3 bases; unmatched bases: 8. Germline V gene lookup returns CDR1 SSHAT and CDR2 FNYEAQ (reference sequence). The CDR3 extends over 16 amino acids. CDR3 protein: CASRGPGQGPNQPQHF. The CDR3 DNA reads TGTGCCAGCAGGGGACCGGGACAGGGGCCCAATCAGCCCCAGCATTTT.

The chain recombines TRBV6-1 with TRBJ2-5, with 10 bases identical to TRBD1. Trimming at V came to 6 bases and at J to 5 bases, leaving 9 bases not matched to a gene. The CDR3 is 15 amino acids. CDR1 MNHNS and CDR2 SASEGT come from the germline V gene. The DNA of the CDR3 is TGTGCCAGCAGATTTCGACAGGGGGCTGTCGAGACCCAGTACTTC. Protein product: CASRFRQGAVETQYF.

This clone showed up just a few times. This chain joins TRBV5-4 and TRBJ1-1; D call uncertain. CDR1 is SGHNT and CDR2 is YYREEE in the germline V gene (reference sequence). V was shortened by 4 bases and J by 6 bases, with 13 bases between the two germline ends. The length of the CDR3 is 13 residues. CDR3 in DNA: TGTGCCAGCAGCGACGGGAGCGACGCTGAAGCTTTCTTT. Its translation is CASSDGSDAEAFF.

This clone occurred a few times. V and J are TRBV7-2 and TRBJ2-5; D is ambiguous. Germline assignment: CDR1 SGHTA and CDR2 FQGNSA. This CDR3 has 12 residues. V dropped 6 bases and J dropped 7 bases, with 12 bases sitting between them. The CDR3 loop is CASRLDLGTQYF. For the CDR3, the DNA is TGTGCCAGCAGGTTGGACCTGGGGACCCAGTACTTC.

The chain is built from TRBV4-2 and TRBJ2-3; no reliable D call. V was pared by 1 base and J by 2 bases, with 16 bases between. The V gene's germline CDR1 is LGHNA and CDR2 YNFKEQ. The CDR3 runs to 17 residues. CDR3 sequence: CASSQAAKQLYTDTQYF. Written as DNA, the CDR3 is TGTGCCAGCAGCCAAGCTGCGAAGCAACTTTACACAGATACGCAGTATTTT.

The chain recombines TRBV19 with TRBJ1-2; 9 bases are shared with TRBD1. Trimming removed 7 bases from V and 6 bases from J; junction bases left unmatched: 3. This CDR3 comprises 12 residues. Germline loops: CDR1 LNHDA, CDR2 SQIVND (reference sequence). CDR3 DNA: TGTGCCAGTACCGGGACAGGGAATGGCTACACCTTC. Its translation is CASTGTGNGYTF.